Presented here are 27 T cell receptor beta chains from one specimen sequenced in a study of human T cells and chemical hapten exposure. TCRdb re-called the RACE reads through MiXCR, storing one row per CDR3 protein. The sample shows 84,000 or so distinct CDR3 sequences, 8.5% of them seen only once. The time point: pre-sensitization, week 0. Noted treatment: therapeutic diphenylcyclopropenone sensitization with weekly scalp DPC. The sequenced sample was whole blood, obtained in connection with sensitization to the hapten diphenylcyclopropenone (DPC). The receptors come from a man between 35 and 55 years old with alopecia areata. Some clones in this sample may be carry-over from other donors' samples.

This rearrangement joins TRBV18 to TRBJ2-2; 10 bases agree with TRBD2. CDR1 and CDR2 (germline): KGHSH, LQKENI. Trimming removed 0 bases from V and 6 bases from J; junction bases left unmatched: 4. CDR3 length: 16 residues. DNA for the CDR3: TGTGCCAGCTCACCACCAAGCGGGAGGGCCCCCGGGGAGCTGTTTTTT. As protein: CASSPPSGRAPGELFF.

At least ten counts were recorded for this clonotype. This chain uses TRBV10-2 with TRBJ2-3; 8 bases are shared with TRBD2. CDR1 and CDR2 from the germline V gene are WSHSY and SAAADI. V dropped 1 base and J dropped 5; count of bases not matched to a gene: 5. This CDR3 comprises 15 residues. The CDR3 DNA follows: TGCGCCAGCAGTGAGTGGGTAGCGGGAAAAGATACGCAGTATTTT. It codes for CASSEWVAGKDTQYF.

This clonotype was seen more than once but under ten times. The chain combines TRBV5-4 with TRBJ2-2, with 8 bases aligning to TRBD1. The CDR3 has 16 residues. In germline, CDR1 is SGHNT, CDR2 YYREEE (reference sequence). With V trimmed by 2 bases and J by 5 bases, 8 bases remained unmatched. CDR3 amino acids: CASSLPGGQGTGELFF. Here the CDR3 DNA reads TGTGCCAGCAGCTTACCCGGAGGACAGGGTACCGGGGAGCTGTTTTTT.

In its sample, this clonotype was seen a few times. The chain carries TRBV4-2 and TRBJ1-2; possible D gene TRBD1, 6 bases. The CDR3 contains 17 residues. Trimming cost V 0 bases and J 8 bases, with 22 bases left between them. The germline V gene encodes CDR1 LGHNA and CDR2 YNFKEQ. The DNA for the CDR3 is TGTGCCAGCAGCCAAGAAGAGAAGGGGGTTGGTATAGGAGGCTACACCTTC. As protein: CASSQEEKGVGIGGYTF.

This clonotype was recorded at least ten times. CDR3 nucleotide sequence: TGTGCCAGCACCTCGAGCGGGACTAGCGGGAGTGATACGCAGTATTTT. Protein: CASTSSGTSGSDTQYF. This chain connects TRBV27 to TRBJ2-3, with TRBD2 matching 14 bases. CDR1 MNHEY and CDR2 SMNVEV come from the germline V gene (reference sequence). CDR3 size: 16 residues. V gave up 7 bases and J gave up 6 bases; unmatched junction bases: 9.

This clonotype appeared many times. V and J are TRBV5-1 and TRBJ2-5; 7 positions agree with TRBD2. The CDR3 totals 17 residues. J lost 6 bases, V lost 0 bases, and 14 bases had no gene match. From germline, CDR1 is SGHRS and CDR2 YFSETQ. Here the CDR3 reads CASSLVLREWGNKTQYF. CDR3 DNA sequence: TGCGCCAGCAGCTTGGTGTTGCGGGAGTGGGGGAACAAGACCCAGTACTTC.

This chain links TRBV3-1 with TRBJ2-4; D unresolved. CDR3 length: 16 residues. V was cut by 0 bases and J by 3 bases, with 12 bases left in between. CDR1 LGHDT and CDR2 YNNKEL come from the germline V gene (reference sequence). The CDR3, as DNA: TGTGCCAGCAGCCAAGATCTTGCCAGAGGCAAAAACATTCAGTACTTC. Its translation is CASSQDLARGKNIQYF.

This clonotype occurred a few times. This chain connects TRBV11-2 to TRBJ2-3; D is unclear. Trimming stripped 7 bases from V and 8 bases from J, with 13 bases between. The CDR3 is 12 amino acids. The germline gives CDR1 SGHAT, CDR2 FQNNGV. CDR3 loop: CASTSNDLTQYF. DNA for the CDR3: TGTGCCAGCACGTCGAACGACCTTACGCAGTATTTT.

This clonotype occurred a few times. The gene calls are TRBV3-1 and TRBJ2-5, with TRBD1 matching 7 bases. V dropped 3 bases and J dropped 6; count of bases not matched to a gene: 7. In germline, CDR1 is LGHDT, CDR2 YNNKEL (reference sequence). The CDR3 extends over 14 amino acids. CDR3 bases: TGTGCCAGCAGCCAGGCGACAGGGCGGAAGACCCAGTACTTC. This sequence encodes CASSQATGRKTQYF.

This clonotype came up a few times. The CDR3 DNA sequence: TGTGCCAGCAGCTCCGCGAGGACTCTTAACTATGGCTACACCTTC. It codes for CASSSARTLNYGYTF. The chain has TRBV7-8 and TRBJ1-2; D is unclear. Germline V gives CDR1 SGHVS, CDR2 FQNEAQ. The V and J ends lost 4 bases and 1 base respectively, with 13 bases between them. The CDR3 totals 15 residues.

The table lists this clonotype with a few counts. J is TRBJ2-3 and V is TRBV5-1, with TRBD1 identical over 7 bases. Losses at the gene ends were 4 bases for V and 11 bases for J; bases not matched to a gene: 10. Germline CDR1 and CDR2: SGHRS and YFSETQ. The CDR3 totals 13 residues. The CDR3 sequence is CASSSDRAGGQYF. CDR3 nucleotide sequence: TGCGCCAGCAGCAGTGACAGGGCAGGAGGGCAGTATTTT.

The V gene is TRBV4-1, the J gene TRBJ2-1; no reliable D call. CDR1 and CDR2 (germline): MGHRA, YSYEKL. The CDR3 is 16 residues long. The V end was cut by 4 bases, the J end by 2 bases, with 15 bases between. This CDR3 reads CASSRAITETYNEQFF. The CDR3 nucleotides read TGCGCCAGCAGCCGAGCCATAACGGAAACCTACAATGAGCAGTTCTTC.

At least ten counts were recorded for this clonotype. The chain couples TRBV12-3 or TRBV12-4 to TRBJ2-7, with a weak D call TRBD2 (6 bases). The V and J ends lost 3 bases and 4 bases respectively, with 7 bases between them. The CDR3 covers 12 residues. CDR3 DNA: TGTGCCAGCAGTTTTGGGGGGTACGAGCAGTACGTC. It is translated as CASSFGGYEQYV.

The table lists this clonotype with a count of one. At one end, the junction sequence differs from germline, possibly due to a read error. V usage is TRBV6-2 or TRBV6-3 and J usage is TRBJ2-2; D is uncertain. The germline gives CDR1 MNHEY, CDR2 SVGEGT. The CDR3 spans 14 residues. The CDR3 DNA reads TGTTCCAGCAGTAGTGGCGAGAACACCGGGGAGCTGTTTTTT. It is translated as CSSSSGENTGELFF.

This clonotype was counted a few times. The V and J genes are TRBV21-1 and TRBJ2-7; TRBD1 is the table's D call and was not checked against the DNA. TRBV21-1 is annotated as a pseudogene. CDR3 size: 19 residues. CDR3: CASSTLFRRSQGLIYEQYV. Here the CDR3 DNA reads TGTGCCAGCAGCACCCTTTTTCGTCGGTCGCAGGGGCTAATTTACGAGCAGTACGTC.

This clonotype showed up many times. This sequence joins TRBV14 and TRBJ2-1; no firm D call. CDR1 and CDR2 (germline): SGHDN, FVKESK. With 1 base removed from V and 7 bases from J, the gap between germline ends came to 8 bases. This CDR3 has 13 residues. As DNA, the CDR3 is TGTGCCAGCAGCCAAGTGGTCGGGAATGAGCAGTTCTTC. Its protein is CASSQVVGNEQFF.

There are a few counts of this clonotype. The rearrangement links TRBV11-1 to TRBJ1-4; the D gene is possibly TRBD1 (5 bases). Germline V gene sequence: CDR1 SGHAT, CDR2 FQDESV (reference sequence). CDR3 size: 14 residues. V was trimmed by 5 bases and J by 7 bases, leaving 14 bases between them. The CDR3 region has the DNA TGTGCCAGCAGCCCCACTGGACATCGTGAAAAACTGTTTTTT. Its translation is CASSPTGHREKLFF.

This clonotype was seen more than once but under ten times. The chain uses TRBV9 and TRBJ2-6; 12 positions agree with TRBD2. In germline, CDR1 is SGDLS, CDR2 YYNGEE. This CDR3 has 19 amino acids. V was clipped by 3 bases and J by 0 bases; unmatched bases: 7. CDR3 bases: TGTGCCAGCAGCGCTCGACTAGCGGGAGCTGGCTCTGGGGCCAACGTCCTGACTTTC. This encodes CASSARLAGAGSGANVLTF.

This clonotype has at least ten counts. The rearrangement links TRBV6-6 to TRBJ1-6; no reliable D call. V lost 4 bases and J 10 bases, leaving 8 bases between the germline ends. CDR1 is MNHNY and CDR2 is SVGAGI in the germline V gene (reference sequence). This CDR3 region has 12 residues. In DNA form, the CDR3 reads TGTGCCAGCAGTTCGTTCGGATCACCCCTCCACTTT. Amino acid sequence: CASSSFGSPLHF.

The chain couples TRBV7-8 to TRBJ1-4; 7 nucleotides line up with TRBD1. The CDR3 contains 15 residues. Looked up from germline, CDR1 is SGHVS and CDR2 is FQNEAQ. V lost 2 bases to trimming and J lost 8 bases; unmatched junction nucleotides: 8. The CDR3 nucleotides are TGTGCCAGCAGCTTATCTACAGGGGAGGGGGAAAAACTGTTTTTT. Translating gives CASSLSTGEGEKLFF.

This clonotype was counted a few times. V usage is TRBV5-1 and J usage is TRBJ2-1; 12 bases align to TRBD1. CDR1 and CDR2 from the germline V gene are SGHRS and YFSETQ. J was trimmed by 9 bases and V by 5 bases; bases with no gene match: 12. The CDR3 consists of 16 residues. Written as DNA, the CDR3 is TGCGCCAGCAGTCGCTCCCAGGGACAGGGGGCGAGTGAGCAGTTCTTC. Its protein product is CASSRSQGQGASEQFF. Full variable domain (rest looked up from reference TRBV5-1 and TRBJ2-1): KAGVTQTPRYLIKTRGQQVTLSCSPISGHRSVSWYQQTPGQGLQFLFEYFSETQRNKGNFPGRFSGRQFSNSRSEMNVSTLELGDSALYLCASSRSQGQGASEQFFGPGTRLTVL.

V gene TRBV12-3 or TRBV12-4 combines with J gene TRBJ2-1; 8 bases match TRBD2. The CDR3 extends over 18 amino acids. Trimming cost V 2 bases and J 6 bases; bases outside gene matches: 15. As DNA, the CDR3 is TGTGCCAGCAGTTTAACGATGGGTAGCGGGACGAACTTCAATGAGCAGTTCTTC. Its protein is CASSLTMGSGTNFNEQFF.

The chain employs TRBV29-1 and TRBJ2-3; TRBD2 agrees at 7 bases. Germline V gene lookup returns CDR1 SQVTM and CDR2 ANQGSEA. V lost 3 bases, J lost 2 bases, and 2 bases stayed unmatched. The CDR3 is made up of 13 amino acids. The CDR3 coding sequence is TGCAGCGTTGATGCGGGAGTCACAGATACGCAGTATTTT. This encodes CSVDAGVTDTQYF.

The rearrangement joins TRBV6-2 or TRBV6-3 to TRBJ2-3, with 15 bases matching TRBD2. Germline loops: CDR1 MNHEY, CDR2 SVGEGT. The CDR3 length is 15 residues. The V gene end was trimmed by 5 bases and the J gene end by 8 bases; junction bases not matched to a gene: 5. The CDR3 reads CASSKGLAGGGTQYF. CDR3 sequence (DNA): TGTGCCAGCAGTAAGGGACTAGCGGGAGGAGGTACGCAGTATTTT.

This clonotype was observed a handful of times. This CDR3 reads CASSYSVGTGVREQYF. The CDR3 DNA is TGTGCCAGCAGTTACTCCGTTGGGACAGGGGTACGCGAGCAGTACTTC. The chain employs TRBV6-6 and TRBJ2-7; TRBD1 agrees at 10 bases. With 0 bases clipped from V and 6 bases from J, the junction kept 8 bases outside the gene matches. This CDR3 is built from 16 residues. CDR1 is MNHNY, CDR2 SVGAGI, per germline (reference sequence).

This clonotype was seen more than once but under ten times. V is TRBV5-1 and J is TRBJ2-3; D unclear. V gave up 4 bases and J gave up 2 bases, with 11 bases separating them. Per germline, CDR1 SGHRS and CDR2 YFSETQ. The CDR3 length is 14 residues. The CDR3 bases are TGCGCCAGCAGCCCTGGAGAGGTCACAGATACGCAGTATTTT. Its protein product is CASSPGEVTDTQYF.

CDR3 loop: CASSSTGGQETQYF. CDR3 bases: TGCGCCAGCAGCTCGACAGGGGGGCAAGAGACCCAGTACTTC. This chain uses TRBV5-1 with TRBJ2-5; TRBD1 matches at 9 bases. Germline V gene sequence: CDR1 SGHRS, CDR2 YFSETQ. J lost 2 bases, V lost 3 bases, and 2 bases had no gene match. The CDR3 contains 14 residues.